Listed here are 5 T cell receptor beta chains from one sample, sequenced in a study of shared clonotypes between healthy human individuals. Clones were sequenced by immunoSEQ multiplex PCR, and TCRdb holds only the in-frame ones, with some missing. The table has some 2 million clones, roughly 94% seen once. Sequenced material: naive CD4+ T cells sorted from blood. The subset here: CD45RA+ positively selected. These receptors came from a man younger than 35 in good health.

The genes are TRBV7-2 and TRBJ1-4; D call uncertain. V lost 4 bases and J 11 bases, leaving 14 bases between the germline ends. There are 13 residues in the CDR3. The germline gives CDR1 SGHTA, CDR2 FQGNSA. The CDR3 is CASSWEEGGKLFF. Here the CDR3 DNA reads TGTGCCAGCAGCTGGGAGGAGGGTGGTAAACTGTTTTTT.

The chain is built from TRBV9 and TRBJ2-3, with D possibly TRBD1 on 6 matching bases. The CDR3 has 14 residues. Between the trimmed V and J ends, which lost 0 bases and 2 bases, there was a span of 7 bases. Per the germline V gene, CDR1 is SGDLS and CDR2 is YYNGEE. This CDR3 is CASSVVGATDTQYF. The CDR3, as DNA: TGTGCCAGCAGCGTAGTGGGGGCCACAGATACGCAGTATTTT.

This rearrangement joins TRBV5-5 to TRBJ2-3, with 11 bases fitting TRBD2. The germline gives CDR1 SGHKS, CDR2 YYEKEE (reference sequence). The CDR3 is 16 residues long. Trimming at V came to 4 bases and at J to 1 base, leaving 5 bases not matched to a gene. Written as DNA, the CDR3 is TGTGCCAGCAGCGCAGGGACTAGCGGCCGCACAGATACGCAGTATTTT. Protein sequence: CASSAGTSGRTDTQYF.

This clone was observed a handful of times. This same CDR3 is encoded by further DNA sequences in the sample. The V and J genes are TRBV7-2 and TRBJ2-7; D uncertain. Trimming stripped 3 bases from V and 4 bases from J, with 4 bases between. CDR3 size: 11 residues. Germline values: CDR1 SGHTA, CDR2 FQGNSA. CDR3 region: CASSFSYEQYF. DNA of the CDR3: TGTGCCAGCAGCTTTAGTTACGAGCAGTACTTC.

The rearrangement uses TRBV7-9 and TRBJ1-4, with a possible D match to TRBD1 (5 bases). Germline CDR1 reads SEHNR; CDR2 reads FQNEAQ (reference sequence). The CDR3 extends over 14 amino acids. The V gene lost 3 bases and the J gene lost 8 bases, with 13 bases spanning the gap. The CDR3, as DNA: TGTGCCAGCAGCTTGAGAGGGGAGAGGGAAAAACTGTTTTTT. This sequence encodes CASSLRGEREKLFF.